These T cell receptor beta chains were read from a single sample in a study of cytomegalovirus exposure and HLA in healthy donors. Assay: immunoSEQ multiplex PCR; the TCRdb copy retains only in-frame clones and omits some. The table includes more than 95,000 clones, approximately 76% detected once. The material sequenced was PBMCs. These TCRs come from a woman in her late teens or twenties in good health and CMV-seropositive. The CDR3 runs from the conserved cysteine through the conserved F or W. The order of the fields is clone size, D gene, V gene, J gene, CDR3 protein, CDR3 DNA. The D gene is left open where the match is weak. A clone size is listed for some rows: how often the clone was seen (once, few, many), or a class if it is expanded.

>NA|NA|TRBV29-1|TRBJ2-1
CSPHYWEDRSYNEQFF
TGCAGCCCACATTATTGGGAGGACCGCTCCTACAATGAGCAGTTCTTC
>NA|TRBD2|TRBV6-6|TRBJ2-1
CASGGSGSSYNEQFF
TGTGCCAGCGGGGGTAGCGGGAGCAGCTACAATGAGCAGTTCTTC
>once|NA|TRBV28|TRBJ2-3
CASLTVIDTSTDTQYF
TGTGCCAGCCTAACCGTTATAGATACTAGCACAGATACGCAGTATTTT
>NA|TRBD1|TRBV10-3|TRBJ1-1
CATLGQGPLGTEAFF
TGTGCCACTTTGGGACAGGGCCCTCTGGGCACTGAAGCTTTCTTT
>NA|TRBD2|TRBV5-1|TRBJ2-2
CASSSRSPSGRATGELFF
TGCGCCAGCAGCTCCAGATCCCCTAGCGGGAGGGCCACCGGGGAGCTGTTTTTT
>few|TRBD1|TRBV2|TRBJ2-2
CASRLQGAGELFF
TGTGCCAGCAGGTTACAGGGGGCCGGGGAGCTGTTTTTT
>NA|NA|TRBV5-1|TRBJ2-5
CASSWGDQETQYF
TGCGCCAGCAGCTGGGGCGACCAGGAGACCCAGTACTTC
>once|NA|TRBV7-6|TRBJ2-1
CAISRGNEQFF
TGTGCCATCTCTCGGGGCAATGAGCAGTTCTTC
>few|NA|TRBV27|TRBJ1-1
CASRYTMRGMNTEAFF
TGTGCCAGCAGGTATACTATGCGTGGCATGAACACTGAAGCTTTCTTT
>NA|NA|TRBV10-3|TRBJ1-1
CAISEPGTSGGTEAFF
TGTGCCATCAGTGAGCCGGGAACCTCGGGCGGCACTGAAGCTTTCTTT
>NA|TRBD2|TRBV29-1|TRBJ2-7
CSARTSGSYEQYF
TGCAGCGCCAGGACTAGCGGATCCTACGAGCAGTACTTC
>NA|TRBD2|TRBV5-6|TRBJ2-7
CASSQGTSSYEQYF
TGTGCCAGCAGCCAGGGGACTAGCAGCTACGAGCAGTACTTC
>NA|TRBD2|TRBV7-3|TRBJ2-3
CASSYAPRGGSTDTQYF
TGTGCCAGCAGCTATGCCCCCCGCGGGGGGAGCACAGATACGCAGTATTTT
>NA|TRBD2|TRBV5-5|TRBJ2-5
CASTPRPGLAGDQETQYF
TGTGCCAGCACCCCTCGACCGGGACTAGCGGGAGACCAAGAGACCCAGTACTTC
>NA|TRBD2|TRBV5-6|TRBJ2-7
CASRGSGTYEQYF
TGTGCCAGCAGGGGAAGCGGGACTTACGAGCAGTACTTC
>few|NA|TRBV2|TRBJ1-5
CASAASRGVNQPQHF
TGTGCCAGCGCAGCGTCCAGGGGAGTCAATCAGCCCCAGCATTTT
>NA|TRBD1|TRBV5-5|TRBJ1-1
CASSTDRESGTEAFF
TGTGCCAGCAGCACCGACAGGGAGTCGGGGACTGAAGCTTTCTTT
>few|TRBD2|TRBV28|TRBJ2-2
CASSLTSGKNTGELFF
TGTGCCAGCAGTTTGACTAGCGGGAAGAACACCGGGGAGCTGTTTTTT
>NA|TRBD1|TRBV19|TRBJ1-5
CASSGQGLSNQPQHF
TGTGCCAGTAGCGGACAGGGACTTAGCAATCAGCCCCAGCATTTT
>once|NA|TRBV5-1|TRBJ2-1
CASSLGALRVSSYNEQFF
TGCGCCAGCAGCTTGGGGGCGCTCAGGGTAAGCTCCTACAATGAGCAGTTCTTC
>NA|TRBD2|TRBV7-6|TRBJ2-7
CASSLTLSGSSYEQYF
TGTGCCAGCAGCCTCACACTTAGCGGGAGCAGCTACGAGCAGTACTTC
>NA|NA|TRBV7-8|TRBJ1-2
CASSLVGTTGGYTF
TGTGCCAGCAGCTTAGTAGGGACAACGGGAGGCTACACCTTC
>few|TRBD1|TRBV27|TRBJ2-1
CASRSRDSVKNEQFF
TGTGCCAGCAGGTCCAGGGACAGCGTTAAAAATGAGCAGTTCTTC
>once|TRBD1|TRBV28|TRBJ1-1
CASSLGDSWANTEAFF
TGTGCCAGCAGTTTAGGGGACAGTTGGGCGAACACTGAAGCTTTCTTT
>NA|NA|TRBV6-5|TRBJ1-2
CASSENGGFSGYTF
TGTGCCAGCAGCGAAAACGGCGGGTTTTCTGGCTACACCTTC
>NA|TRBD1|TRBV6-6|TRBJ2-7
CASSLGQGRFYEQYF
TGTGCCAGCAGTTTGGGACAGGGGCGATTCTACGAGCAGTACTTC
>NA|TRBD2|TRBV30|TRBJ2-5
CAWELLAGEAQYF
TGTGCCTGGGAATTACTAGCGGGAGAGGCCCAGTACTTC
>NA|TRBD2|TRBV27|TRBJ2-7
CASSLGGSYEQYF
TGTGCCAGCAGTTTGGGCGGGAGTTACGAGCAGTACTTC
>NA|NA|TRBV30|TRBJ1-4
CAWSITPGAEKLFF
TGTGCCTGGAGTATAACCCCAGGGGCCGAAAAACTGTTTTTT
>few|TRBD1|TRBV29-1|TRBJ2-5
CSVETGGWETQYF
TGCAGCGTTGAAACAGGGGGCTGGGAGACCCAGTACTTC
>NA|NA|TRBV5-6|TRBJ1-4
CASSLDRFPNEKLFF
TGTGCCAGCAGCCTTGACAGGTTTCCTAATGAAAAACTGTTTTTT
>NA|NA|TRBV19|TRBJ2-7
CASREGFRRTYEQYF
TGTGCCAGTAGGGAGGGGTTCAGGAGGACCTACGAGCAGTACTTC
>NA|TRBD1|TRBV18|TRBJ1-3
CASSPRQGENTIYF
TGTGCCAGCTCACCGCGGCAGGGGGAAAACACCATATATTTT
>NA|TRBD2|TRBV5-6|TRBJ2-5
CASSFAGTMKETQYF
TGTGCCAGCAGCTTTGCAGGGACTATGAAAGAGACCCAGTACTTC
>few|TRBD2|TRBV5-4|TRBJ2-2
CASSLGLAGNTGELFF
TGTGCCAGCAGCTTGGGACTAGCGGGGAACACCGGGGAGCTGTTTTTT
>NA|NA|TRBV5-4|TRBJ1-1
CASSLGAQGVNTEAFF
TGTGCCAGCAGCTTGGGCGCTCAGGGTGTAAACACTGAAGCTTTCTTT
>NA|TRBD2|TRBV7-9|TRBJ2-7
CASSRLTQGGSYEQYF
TGTGCCAGCAGCCGCTTGACGCAGGGAGGGTCCTACGAGCAGTACTTC
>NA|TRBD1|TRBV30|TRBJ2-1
CAWSAGTGAHNEQFF
TGTGCCTGGAGTGCAGGGACAGGGGCCCACAATGAGCAGTTCTTC
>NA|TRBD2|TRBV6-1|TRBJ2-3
CASSDLLAGGTDTQYF
TGTGCCAGCAGTGACCTACTAGCGGGGGGCACAGATACGCAGTATTTT
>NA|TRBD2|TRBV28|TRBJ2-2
CATHGAGVSGELFF
TGTGCCACCCACGGGGCGGGAGTGTCCGGGGAGCTGTTTTTT
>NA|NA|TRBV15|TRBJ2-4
CATSREREGTRNIQYF
TGTGCCACCAGCAGAGAGCGTGAGGGGACAAGGAACATTCAGTACTTC
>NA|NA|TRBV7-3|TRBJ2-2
CASSQGTFNTGELFF
TGTGCCAGCAGCCAAGGGACTTTCAACACCGGGGAGCTGTTTTTT
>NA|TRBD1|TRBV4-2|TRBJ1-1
CASSQALGTGKTEAFF
TGTGCCAGCAGCCAAGCGTTGGGGACAGGGAAGACTGAAGCTTTCTTT
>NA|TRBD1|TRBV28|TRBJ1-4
CASSSQDRLPEKLFF
TGTGCCAGCAGTTCCCAGGACAGGTTGCCTGAAAAACTGTTTTTT
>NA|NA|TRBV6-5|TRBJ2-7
CASSRHTRSEQYF
TGTGCCAGCAGCCGACACACTAGGAGCGAGCAGTACTTC
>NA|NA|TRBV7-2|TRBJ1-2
CASSLGRVYGYTF
TGTGCCAGCAGCTTAGGGAGGGTCTATGGCTACACCTTC
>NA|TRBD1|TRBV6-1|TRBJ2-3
CASSDETGSTDTQYF
TGTGCCAGCAGTGACGAGACAGGGAGCACAGATACGCAGTATTTT
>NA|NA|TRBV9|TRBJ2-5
CASSAWGSQETQYF
TGTGCCAGCAGCGCGTGGGGCAGTCAAGAGACCCAGTACTTC
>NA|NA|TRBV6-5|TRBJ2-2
CASSYYSPNTGELFF
TGTGCCAGCAGTTACTACTCACCCAACACCGGGGAGCTGTTTTTT
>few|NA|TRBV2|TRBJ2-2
CASSRANTGELFF
TGTGCCAGCAGTCGGGCGAACACCGGGGAGCTGTTTTTT
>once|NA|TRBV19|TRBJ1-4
CASSPRTVNNEKLFF
TGTGCCAGTAGTCCCAGGACAGTTAACAATGAAAAACTGTTTTTT
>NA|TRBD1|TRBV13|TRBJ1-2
CASSYGQGWDGYTF
TGTGCCAGCAGCTACGGACAGGGGTGGGATGGCTACACCTTC
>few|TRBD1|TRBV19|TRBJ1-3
CASTPWDSYSGNTIYF
TGTGCCAGTACCCCATGGGACAGTTACTCTGGAAACACCATATATTTT
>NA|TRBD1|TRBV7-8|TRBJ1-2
CASSLVSQGANGYTF
TGTGCCAGCAGCTTAGTTTCCCAGGGGGCGAATGGCTACACCTTC
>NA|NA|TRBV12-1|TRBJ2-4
CASSFAQLAGGGRDVTIQYF
TGTGCCAGCAGCTTTGCCCAACTAGCGGGAGGGGGGCGTGATGTTACCATTCAGTACTTC
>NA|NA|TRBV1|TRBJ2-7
CTSNAKGAVSYEQYF
TGCACCAGCAACGCCAAAGGTGCGGTATCCTACGAGCAGTACTTC
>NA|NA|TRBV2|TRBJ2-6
CASSEAQGANVLTF
TGTGCCAGCAGTGAAGCGCAGGGGGCCAACGTCCTGACTTTC
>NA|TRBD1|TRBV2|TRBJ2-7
CASGRQGAYEQYF
TGTGCCAGCGGGAGACAGGGAGCCTACGAGCAGTACTTC